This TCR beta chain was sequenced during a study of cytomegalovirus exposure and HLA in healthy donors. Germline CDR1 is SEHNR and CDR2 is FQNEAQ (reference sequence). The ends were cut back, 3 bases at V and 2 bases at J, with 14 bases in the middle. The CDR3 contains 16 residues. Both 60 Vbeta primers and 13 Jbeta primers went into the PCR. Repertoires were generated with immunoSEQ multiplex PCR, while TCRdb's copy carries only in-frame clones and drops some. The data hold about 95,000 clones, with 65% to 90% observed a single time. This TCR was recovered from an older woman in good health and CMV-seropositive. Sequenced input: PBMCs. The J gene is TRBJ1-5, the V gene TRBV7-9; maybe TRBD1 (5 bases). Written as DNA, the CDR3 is TGTGCCAGCAGCTTGGGGGGGACTAGCCGCAATCAGCCCCAGCATTTT. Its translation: CASSLGGTSRNQPQHF.